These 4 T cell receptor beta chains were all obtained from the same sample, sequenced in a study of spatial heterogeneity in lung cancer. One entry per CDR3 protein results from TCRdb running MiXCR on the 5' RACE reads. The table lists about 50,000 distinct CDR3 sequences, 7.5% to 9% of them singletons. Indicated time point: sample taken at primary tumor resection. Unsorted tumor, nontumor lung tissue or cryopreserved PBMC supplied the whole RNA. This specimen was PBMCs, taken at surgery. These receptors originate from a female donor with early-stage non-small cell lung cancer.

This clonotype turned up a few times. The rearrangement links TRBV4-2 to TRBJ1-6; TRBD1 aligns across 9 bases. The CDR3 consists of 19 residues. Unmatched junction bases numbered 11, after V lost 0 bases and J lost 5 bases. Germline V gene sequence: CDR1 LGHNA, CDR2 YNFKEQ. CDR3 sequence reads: CASSQEMNRGPGDNSPLHF. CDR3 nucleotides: TGTGCCAGCAGCCAAGAAATGAACAGGGGGCCAGGCGATAATTCACCCCTCCACTTT.

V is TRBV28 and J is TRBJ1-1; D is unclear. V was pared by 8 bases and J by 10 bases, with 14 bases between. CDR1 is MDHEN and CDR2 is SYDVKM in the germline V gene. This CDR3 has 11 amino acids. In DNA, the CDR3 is TGTGCCAGCCGGGGTTCTCGTGGAGCTTTCTTT. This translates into CASRGSRGAFF.

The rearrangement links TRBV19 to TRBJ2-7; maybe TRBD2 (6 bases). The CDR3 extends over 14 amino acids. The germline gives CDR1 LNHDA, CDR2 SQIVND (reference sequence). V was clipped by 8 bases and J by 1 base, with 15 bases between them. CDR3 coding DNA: TGTGCCAGTCTGAATCGCGGGGAATCCTACGAGCAGTACTTC. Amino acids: CASLNRGESYEQYF. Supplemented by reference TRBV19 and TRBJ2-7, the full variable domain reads DGGITQSPKYLFRKEGQNVTLSCEQNLNHDAMYWYRQDPGQGLRLIYYSQIVNDFQKGDIAEGYSVSREKKESFPLTVTSAQKNPTAFYLCASLNRGESYEQYFGPGTRLTVT.

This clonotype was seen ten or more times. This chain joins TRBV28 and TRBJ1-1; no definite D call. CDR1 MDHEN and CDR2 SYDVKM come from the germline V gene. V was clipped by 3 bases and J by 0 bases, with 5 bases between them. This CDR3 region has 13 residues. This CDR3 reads CASSFELNTEAFF. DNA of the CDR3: TGTGCCAGCAGTTTTGAGTTGAACACTGAAGCTTTCTTT.